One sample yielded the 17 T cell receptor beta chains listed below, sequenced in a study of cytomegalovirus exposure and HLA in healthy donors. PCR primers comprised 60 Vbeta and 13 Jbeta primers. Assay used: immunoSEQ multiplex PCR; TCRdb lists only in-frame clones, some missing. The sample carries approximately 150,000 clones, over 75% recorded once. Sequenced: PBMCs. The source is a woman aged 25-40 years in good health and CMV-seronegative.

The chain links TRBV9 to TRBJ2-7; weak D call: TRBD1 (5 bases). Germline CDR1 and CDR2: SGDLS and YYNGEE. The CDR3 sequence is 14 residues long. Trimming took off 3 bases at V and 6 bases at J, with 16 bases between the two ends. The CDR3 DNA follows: TGTGCCAGCAGCGCCACGGGTAATCAGGGCGAGCAGTACTTC. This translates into CASSATGNQGEQYF. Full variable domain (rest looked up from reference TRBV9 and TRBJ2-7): DSGVTQTPKHLITATGQRVTLRCSPRSGDLSVYWYQQSLDQGLQFLIQYYNGEERAKGNILERFSAQQFPDLHSELNLSSLELGDSALYFCASSATGNQGEQYFGPGTRLTVT.

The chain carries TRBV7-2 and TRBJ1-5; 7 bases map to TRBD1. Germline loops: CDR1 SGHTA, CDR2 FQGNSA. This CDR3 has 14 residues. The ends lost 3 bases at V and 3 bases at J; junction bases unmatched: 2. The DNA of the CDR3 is TGTGCCAGCAGCTTTGGACAGGTCAATCAGCCCCAGCATTTT. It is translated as CASSFGQVNQPQHF.

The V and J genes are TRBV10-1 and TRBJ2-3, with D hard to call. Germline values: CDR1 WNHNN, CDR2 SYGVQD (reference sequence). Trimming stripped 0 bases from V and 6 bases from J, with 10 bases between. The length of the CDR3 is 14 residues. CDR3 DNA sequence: TGCGCCAGCAGTGAGTCTGTGTGGGCCGATACGCAGTATTTT. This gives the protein CASSESVWADTQYF.

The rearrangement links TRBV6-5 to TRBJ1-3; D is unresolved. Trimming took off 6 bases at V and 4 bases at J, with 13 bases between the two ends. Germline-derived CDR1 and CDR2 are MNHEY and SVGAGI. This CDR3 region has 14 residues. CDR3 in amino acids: CASSLRSGGNTIYF. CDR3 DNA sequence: TGTGCCAGCAGCCTTCGGTCGGGGGGAAACACCATATATTTT.

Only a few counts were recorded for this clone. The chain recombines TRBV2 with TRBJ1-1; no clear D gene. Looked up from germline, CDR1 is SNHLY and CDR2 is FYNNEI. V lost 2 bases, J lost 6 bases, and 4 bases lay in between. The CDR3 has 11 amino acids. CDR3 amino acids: CASSESAEAFF. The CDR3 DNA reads TGTGCCAGCAGTGAATCGGCTGAAGCTTTCTTT.

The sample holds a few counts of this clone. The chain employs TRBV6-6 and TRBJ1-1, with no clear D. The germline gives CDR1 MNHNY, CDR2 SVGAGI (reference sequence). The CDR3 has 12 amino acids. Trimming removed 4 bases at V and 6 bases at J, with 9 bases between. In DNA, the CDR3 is TGTGCCAGCAGTTTTTCCACGGCTGAAGCTTTCTTT. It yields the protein CASSFSTAEAFF.

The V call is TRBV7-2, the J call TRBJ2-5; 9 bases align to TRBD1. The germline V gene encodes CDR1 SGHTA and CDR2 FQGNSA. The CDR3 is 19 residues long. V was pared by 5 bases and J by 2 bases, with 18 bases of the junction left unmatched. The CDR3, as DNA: TGTGCCAGCAGCGGACGGGACAGGGTGAGGGGGGAGATTCAAGAGACCCAGTACTTC. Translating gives CASSGRDRVRGEIQETQYF.

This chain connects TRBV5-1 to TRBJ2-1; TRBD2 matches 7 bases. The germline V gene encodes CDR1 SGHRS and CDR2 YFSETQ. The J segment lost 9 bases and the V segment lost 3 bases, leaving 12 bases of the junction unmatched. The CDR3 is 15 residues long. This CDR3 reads CASSSSGAGVGEQFF. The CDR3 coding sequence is TGCGCCAGCAGCTCGTCCGGTGCGGGGGTGGGTGAGCAGTTCTTC.

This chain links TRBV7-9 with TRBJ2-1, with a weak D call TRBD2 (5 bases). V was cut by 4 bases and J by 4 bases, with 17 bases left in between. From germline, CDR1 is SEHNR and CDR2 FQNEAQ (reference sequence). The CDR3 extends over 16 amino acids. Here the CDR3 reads CASSSEDRENYNEQFF. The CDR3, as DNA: TGTGCCAGCAGCTCGGAGGACCGAGAAAATTACAATGAGCAGTTCTTC.

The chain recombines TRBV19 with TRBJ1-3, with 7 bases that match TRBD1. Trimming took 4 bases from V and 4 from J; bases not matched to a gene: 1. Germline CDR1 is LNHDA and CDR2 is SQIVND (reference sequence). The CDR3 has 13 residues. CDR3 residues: CASSTTGGNTIYF. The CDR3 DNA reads TGTGCCAGTAGTACGACAGGGGGAAACACCATATATTTT.

The CDR3 loop is CASSFGTGDDTQYF. CDR3 sequence (DNA): TGCGCCAGCAGCTTTGGGACAGGGGACGATACGCAGTATTTT. V is TRBV5-1 and J is TRBJ2-3; TRBD1 agrees at 10 bases. This CDR3 contains 14 residues. Germline lookup yields CDR1 SGHRS and CDR2 YFSETQ. V dropped 2 bases and J dropped 6; count of bases not matched to a gene: 3. The full variable domain, completed using reference TRBV5-1 and TRBJ2-3, is KAGVTQTPRYLIKTRGQQVTLSCSPISGHRSVSWYQQTPGQGLQFLFEYFSETQRNKGNFPGRFSGRQFSNSRSEMNVSTLELGDSALYLCASSFGTGDDTQYFGPGTRLTVL.

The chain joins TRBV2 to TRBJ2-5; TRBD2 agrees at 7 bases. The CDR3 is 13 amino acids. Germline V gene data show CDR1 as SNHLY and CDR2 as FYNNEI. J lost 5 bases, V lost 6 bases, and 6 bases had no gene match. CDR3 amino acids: CASRNGRGETQYF. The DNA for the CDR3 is TGTGCCAGCAGGAATGGGCGGGGGGAGACCCAGTACTTC.

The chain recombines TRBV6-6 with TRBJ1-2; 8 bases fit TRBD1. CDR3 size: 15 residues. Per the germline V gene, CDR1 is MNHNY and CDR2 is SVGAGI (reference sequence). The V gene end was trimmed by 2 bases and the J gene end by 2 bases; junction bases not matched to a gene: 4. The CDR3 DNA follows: TGTGCCAGCAGTTACGGACAGGGAGGCAACTATGGCTACACCTTC. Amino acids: CASSYGQGGNYGYTF.

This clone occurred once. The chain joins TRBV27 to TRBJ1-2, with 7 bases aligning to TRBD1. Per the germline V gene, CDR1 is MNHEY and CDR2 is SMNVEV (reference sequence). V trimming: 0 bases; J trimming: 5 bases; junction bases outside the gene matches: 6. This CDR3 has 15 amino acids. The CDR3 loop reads CASSLSTGLIYGYTF. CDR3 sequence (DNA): TGTGCCAGCAGTTTATCGACAGGGCTGATTTATGGCTACACCTTC.

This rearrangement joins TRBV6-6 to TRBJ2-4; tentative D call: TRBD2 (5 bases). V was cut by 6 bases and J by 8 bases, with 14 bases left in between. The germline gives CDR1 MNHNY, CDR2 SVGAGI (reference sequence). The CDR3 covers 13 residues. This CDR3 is CASSRTFQDIQYF. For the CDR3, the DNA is TGTGCCAGCAGCAGGACTTTCCAAGACATTCAGTACTTC.

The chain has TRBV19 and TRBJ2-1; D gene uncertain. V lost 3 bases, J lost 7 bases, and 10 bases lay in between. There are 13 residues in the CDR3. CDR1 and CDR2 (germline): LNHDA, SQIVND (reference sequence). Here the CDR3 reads CASSISGQNEQFF. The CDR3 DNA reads TGTGCCAGTAGTATCTCAGGTCAAAATGAGCAGTTCTTC. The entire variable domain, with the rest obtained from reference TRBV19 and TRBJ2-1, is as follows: DGGITQSPKYLFRKEGQNVTLSCEQNLNHDAMYWYRQDPGQGLRLIYYSQIVNDFQKGDIAEGYSVSREKKESFPLTVTSAQKNPTAFYLCASSISGQNEQFFGPGTRLTVL.

CDR3 in DNA: TGCAGCGTGGCCCTAGCGTACAATGAGCAGTTCTTC. As protein: CSVALAYNEQFF. This chain links TRBV29-1 with TRBJ2-1, with a possible D match to TRBD2 (6 bases). V was shortened by 6 bases and J by 4 bases, with 10 bases between the two germline ends. This CDR3 comprises 12 residues. The germline V gene has CDR1 SQVTM and CDR2 ANQGSEA.